Following are 15 T cell receptor beta chains from one sample sequenced in a study of shared clonotypes between healthy human individuals. Assay: immunoSEQ multiplex PCR; the TCRdb copy retains only in-frame clones and omits some. The sample includes 2 million to 2.5 million clones, 90% to 95% of them seen just once. The specimen sequenced was naive CD4+ T cells from PBMCs. The subset was: CD45RA+ positively selected. The receptors shown here come from a man aged 18 to 30 in good health. Some clones in this sample may be carry-over from other donors' samples.

J is TRBJ2-3 and V is TRBV15, with 8 bases fitting TRBD2. The CDR3 consists of 14 residues. Germline V lookup: CDR1 LNHNV, CDR2 YYDKDF (reference sequence). The J segment lost 7 bases and the V segment lost 2 bases, leaving 5 bases of the junction unmatched. The CDR3 sequence is CATSRSGSTNTQYF. The CDR3 DNA sequence: TGTGCCACCAGCAGAAGCGGGAGTACCAATACGCAGTATTTT.

Of note for this clone: In the same sample, other DNA sequences code for this CDR3. CDR3 DNA sequence: TGTGCCAGCAGTTTCCCGCGCGGCCAAGAGACCCAGTACTTC. It encodes CASSFPRGQETQYF. The chain combines TRBV28 with TRBJ2-5; D remains unclear. CDR3 length: 14 amino acids. From germline, CDR1 is MDHEN and CDR2 SYDVKM. Trimming shortened V by 3 bases and J by 1 base, and 9 bases separated the two germline ends.

The V call is TRBV5-1, the J call TRBJ2-3, with D unresolved. V was trimmed by 6 bases and J by 2 bases, leaving 7 bases between them. Germline CDR1 reads SGHRS; CDR2 reads YFSETQ. The CDR3 contains 12 residues. Here the CDR3 DNA reads TGCGCCAGCAACCCAGACACAGATACGCAGTATTTT. It is translated as CASNPDTDTQYF.

The V gene is TRBV28, the J gene TRBJ1-1; D possibly corresponds to TRBD1 (5 bases). CDR3 length: 15 residues. Trimming removed 6 bases from V and 7 bases from J, with 21 bases in between. The germline CDR1 and CDR2 sequences are MDHEN and SYDVKM. CDR3 sequence: CASSDRGHSPLEAFF. CDR3 in DNA: TGTGCCAGCAGCGATCGTGGACATTCTCCGCTTGAAGCTTTCTTT.

This chain links TRBV4-3 with TRBJ2-3; unclear D gene. Trimming stripped 2 bases from V and 3 bases from J, with 12 bases between. The CDR3 consists of 15 residues. Germline CDR1 is LGHNA and CDR2 is YSLEER. The CDR3 nucleotides read TGCGCCAGCAGCCAACTAGGGATTAAGACAGATACGCAGTATTTT. Residues: CASSQLGIKTDTQYF.

Note on this clone: Other DNA sequences of this sample code for an identical CDR3. J is TRBJ2-1 and V is TRBV4-2, with TRBD2 matching 10 bases. The V segment lost 0 bases and the J segment 4 bases; nucleotides outside the gene matches: 0. Germline CDR1 and CDR2: LGHNA and YNFKEQ. The CDR3 is 15 amino acids. CDR3 in amino acids: CASSQELAGYNEQFF. CDR3 nucleotide sequence: TGTGCCAGCAGCCAAGAACTAGCGGGATACAATGAGCAGTTCTTC.

This rearrangement joins TRBV7-9 to TRBJ2-5; 7 bases are shared with TRBD2. The germline V gene has CDR1 SEHNR and CDR2 FQNEAQ (reference sequence). CDR3 length: 15 residues. V dropped 1 base and J dropped 5; count of bases not matched to a gene: 7. For the CDR3, the DNA is TGTGCCAGCAGCTTAGAGGCGGGAGTGTGGGAGACCCAGTACTTC. It translates to CASSLEAGVWETQYF.

The chain employs TRBV4-1 and TRBJ1-5; D unclear. The CDR3 sequence is 17 residues long. The V end lost 0 bases, the J end lost 0 bases, and 12 bases lay between the germline ends. CDR1 and CDR2 (germline): MGHRA, YSYEKL. CDR3 region: CASSQDDPIYSNQPQHF. As DNA, the CDR3 is TGCGCCAGCAGCCAAGATGACCCGATTTATAGCAATCAGCCCCAGCATTTT.

This chain connects TRBV7-2 to TRBJ2-1; TRBD2 is a possible D gene (5 bases). Germline V CDR1 and CDR2: SGHTA, FQGNSA. V lost 10 bases to trimming and J lost 0 bases, with 16 bases between them. The CDR3 consists of 15 residues. The CDR3 DNA is TGTGCCACTTACACCAGCGGCAGCTCCTACAATGAGCAGTTCTTC. Protein sequence: CATYTSGSSYNEQFF.

The J gene is TRBJ2-7, the V gene TRBV28; D not resolved. This CDR3 comprises 12 residues. V was pared by 3 bases and J by 6 bases, with 9 bases between. The germline gives CDR1 MDHEN, CDR2 SYDVKM. The CDR3 bases are TGTGCCAGCAGTTTTGGAGTCCGCGAGCAGTACTTC. Amino acid sequence: CASSFGVREQYF.

The J gene is TRBJ2-3, the V gene TRBV25-1, with unresolved D. The CDR3 length is 14 residues. The germline CDR1 and CDR2 sequences are MGHDK and SYGVNS. Trimming stripped 6 bases from V and 1 base from J, with 11 bases between. The CDR3, as DNA: TGTGCCAGCAGGGCCCATGGCGGCACAGATACGCAGTATTTT. Its translation: CASRAHGGTDTQYF.

This clone was observed once. This rearrangement joins TRBV6-6 to TRBJ2-7; 9 bases align to TRBD1. Germline assignment: CDR1 MNHNY and CDR2 SVGAGI (reference sequence). Losses at the gene ends were 4 bases for V and 3 bases for J; bases not matched to a gene: 7. The CDR3 has 15 residues. CDR3 nucleotide sequence: TGTGCCAGCAGTTCCTTCAGGGACAGGGACTACGAGCAGTACTTC. Translating gives CASSSFRDRDYEQYF.

The rearrangement uses TRBV30 and TRBJ1-1; TRBD1 might be the D (5 bases). Trimming took off 3 bases at V and 4 bases at J, with 12 bases between the two ends. The length of the CDR3 is 13 residues. Germline V CDR1 and CDR2: GTSNPN, SVGIG (reference sequence). CDR3 nucleotide sequence: TGTGCCTGGAGACCGGGCGGGGGCACTGAAGCTTTCTTT. This sequence encodes CAWRPGGGTEAFF.

The chain carries TRBV6-1 and TRBJ1-1, with D tentatively TRBD1 (5 bases). Germline V CDR1 and CDR2: MNHNS, SASEGT. CDR3 size: 14 residues. V gave up 7 bases and J gave up 0 bases, with 12 bases separating them. The CDR3 DNA reads as TGTGCCAGCATAGGGACCCTCGTGAACACTGAAGCTTTCTTT. Translating it yields CASIGTLVNTEAFF.

The chain couples TRBV28 to TRBJ2-7, with 10 bases fitting TRBD1. The CDR3 length is 15 residues. V lost 5 bases and J lost 3; bases outside the gene matches: 7. Germline assignment: CDR1 MDHEN and CDR2 SYDVKM. CDR3 in amino acids: CASSTRDRGRYEQYF. The CDR3 coding sequence is TGTGCCAGCAGTACCAGGGACAGGGGCCGCTACGAGCAGTACTTC.